The 2 T cell receptor beta chains given below trace back to one sample, sequenced in a study of T-cell reconstitution after alpha-beta-depleted transplantation in children. As it was prepared, the TCRbeta library received unique molecular identifiers. MiXCR, applied by TCRdb to the PCR reads, yields one record per CDR3 protein. This sample yields 81,000 or so distinct CDR3 sequences, of which roughly 15% are seen a single time; about 19% belongs to the top ten. The sequencing used PBMCs, mostly from graft donor cells, collected 180 days after TCRalphabeta/CD19-depleted stem cell transplant. The receptors shown here come from a male patient aged 2-15 years who had a stem cell transplant for acute lymphoblastic leukemia, so the T cells may come from the graft donor.

The chain recombines TRBV20-1 with TRBJ2-5; D is perhaps TRBD2 (5 bases). CDR1 and CDR2 from the germline V gene are DFQATT and SNEGSKA (reference sequence). The CDR3 is 16 residues long. The CDR3 reads CSSPPFQRRSQETQYF. CDR3 DNA sequence: TGCAGCAGTCCCCCGTTCCAGCGGAGATCTCAAGAGACCCAGTACTTC.

J is TRBJ2-6 and V is TRBV30, with TRBD1 matching over 9 bases. With V trimmed by 3 bases and J by 3 bases, 15 bases remained unmatched. The CDR3 has 19 amino acids. Germline CDR1 is GTSNPN and CDR2 is SVGIG (reference sequence). CDR3 region: CAWRFRGTGLGGGANVLTF. In nucleotides, the CDR3 is TGTGCCTGGAGGTTCAGGGGGACAGGGCTCGGAGGTGGGGCCAACGTCCTGACTTTC.